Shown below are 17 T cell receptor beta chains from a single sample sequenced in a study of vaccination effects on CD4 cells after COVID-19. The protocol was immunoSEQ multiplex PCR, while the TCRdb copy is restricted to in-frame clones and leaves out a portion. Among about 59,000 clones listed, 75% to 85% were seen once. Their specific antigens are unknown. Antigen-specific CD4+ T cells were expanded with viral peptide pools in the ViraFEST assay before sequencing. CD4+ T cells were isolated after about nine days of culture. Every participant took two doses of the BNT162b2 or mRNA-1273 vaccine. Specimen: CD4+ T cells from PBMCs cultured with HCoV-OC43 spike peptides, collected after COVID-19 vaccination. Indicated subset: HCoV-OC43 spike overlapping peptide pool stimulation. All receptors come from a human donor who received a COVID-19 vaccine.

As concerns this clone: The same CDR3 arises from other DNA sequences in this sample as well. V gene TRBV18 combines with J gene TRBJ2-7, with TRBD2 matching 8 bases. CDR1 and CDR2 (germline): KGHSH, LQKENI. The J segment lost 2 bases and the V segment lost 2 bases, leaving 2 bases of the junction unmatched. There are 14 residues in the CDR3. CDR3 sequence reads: CASSPGGGTYEQYV. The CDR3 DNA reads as TGTGCCAGCTCACCAGGCGGGGGGACCTACGAGCAGTACGTC.

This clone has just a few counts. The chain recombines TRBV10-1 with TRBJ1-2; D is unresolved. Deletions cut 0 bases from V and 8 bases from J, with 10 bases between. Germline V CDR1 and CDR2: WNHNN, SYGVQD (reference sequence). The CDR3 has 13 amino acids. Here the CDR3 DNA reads TGCGCCAGCAGTGAGTCGTGGGGTGGCGGCTACACCTTC. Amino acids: CASSESWGGGYTF.

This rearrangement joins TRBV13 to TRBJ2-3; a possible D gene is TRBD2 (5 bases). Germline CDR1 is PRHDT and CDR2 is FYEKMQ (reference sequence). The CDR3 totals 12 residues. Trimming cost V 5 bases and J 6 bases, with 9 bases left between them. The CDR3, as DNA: TGTGCCAGCAGCAAGGAGGCGGATACGCAGTATTTT. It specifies CASSKEADTQYF. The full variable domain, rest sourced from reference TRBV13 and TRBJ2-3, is AAGVIQSPRHLIKEKRETATLKCYPIPRHDTVYWYQQGPGQDPQFLISFYEKMQSDKGSIPDRFSAQQFSDYHSELNMSSLELGDSALYFCASSKEADTQYFGPGTRLTVL.

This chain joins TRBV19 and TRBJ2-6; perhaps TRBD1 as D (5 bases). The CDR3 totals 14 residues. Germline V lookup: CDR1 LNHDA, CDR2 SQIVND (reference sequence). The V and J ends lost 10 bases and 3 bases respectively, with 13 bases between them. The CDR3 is CATLGRGGANVLTF. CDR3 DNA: TGTGCCACCCTTGGAAGGGGTGGGGCCAACGTCCTGACTTTC.

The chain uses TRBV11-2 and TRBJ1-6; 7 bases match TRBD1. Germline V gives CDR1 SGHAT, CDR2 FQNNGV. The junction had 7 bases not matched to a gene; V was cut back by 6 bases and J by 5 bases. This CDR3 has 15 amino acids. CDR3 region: CASSFRGEDNSPLHF. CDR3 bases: TGTGCCAGCAGTTTCAGGGGGGAAGATAATTCACCCCTCCACTTT. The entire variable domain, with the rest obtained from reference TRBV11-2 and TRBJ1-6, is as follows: EAGVAQSPRYKIIEKRQSVAFWCNPISGHATLYWYQQILGQGPKLLIQFQNNGVVDDSQLPKDRFSAERLKGVDSTLKIQPAKLEDSAVYLCASSFRGEDNSPLHFGNGTRLTVT.

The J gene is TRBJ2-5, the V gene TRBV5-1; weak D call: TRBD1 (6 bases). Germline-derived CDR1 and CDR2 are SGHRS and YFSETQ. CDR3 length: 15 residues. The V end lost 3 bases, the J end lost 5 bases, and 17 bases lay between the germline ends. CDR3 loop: CASSSNAGVTETQYF. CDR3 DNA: TGCGCCAGCAGCTCGAATGCAGGGGTAACGGAGACCCAGTACTTC.

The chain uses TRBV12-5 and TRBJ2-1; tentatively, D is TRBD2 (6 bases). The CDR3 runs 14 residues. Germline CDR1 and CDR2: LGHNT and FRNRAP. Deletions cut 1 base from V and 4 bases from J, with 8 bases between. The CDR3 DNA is TGTGCTAGTGGTTTGGGACTAGAATACAATGAGCAGTTCTTC. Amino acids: CASGLGLEYNEQFF.

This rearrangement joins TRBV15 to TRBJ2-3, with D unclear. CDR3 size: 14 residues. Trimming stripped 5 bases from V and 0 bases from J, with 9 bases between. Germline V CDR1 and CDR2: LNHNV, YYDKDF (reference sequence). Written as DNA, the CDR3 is TGTGCCACCAGCCTGACACGCAGCACAGATACGCAGTATTTT. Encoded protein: CATSLTRSTDTQYF.

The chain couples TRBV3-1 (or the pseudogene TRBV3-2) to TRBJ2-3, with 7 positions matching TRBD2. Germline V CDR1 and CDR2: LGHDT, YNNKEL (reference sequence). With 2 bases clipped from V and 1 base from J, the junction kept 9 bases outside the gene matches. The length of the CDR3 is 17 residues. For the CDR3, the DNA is TGTGCCAGCAGCCAATGGGTGGGGGGGGTCGGCACAGATACGCAGTATTTT. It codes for CASSQWVGGVGTDTQYF.

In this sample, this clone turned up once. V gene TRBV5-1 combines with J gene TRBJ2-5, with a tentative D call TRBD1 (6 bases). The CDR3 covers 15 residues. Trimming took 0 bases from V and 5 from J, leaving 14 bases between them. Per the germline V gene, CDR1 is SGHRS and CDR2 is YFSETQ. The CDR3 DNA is TGCGCCAGCAGCTTGGAATGGGGGCCGGGGGAGACCCAGTACTTC. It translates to CASSLEWGPGETQYF. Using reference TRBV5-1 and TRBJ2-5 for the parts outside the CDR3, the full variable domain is KAGVTQTPRYLIKTRGQQVTLSCSPISGHRSVSWYQQTPGQGLQFLFEYFSETQRNKGNFPGRFSGRQFSNSRSEMNVSTLELGDSALYLCASSLEWGPGETQYFGPGTRLLVL.

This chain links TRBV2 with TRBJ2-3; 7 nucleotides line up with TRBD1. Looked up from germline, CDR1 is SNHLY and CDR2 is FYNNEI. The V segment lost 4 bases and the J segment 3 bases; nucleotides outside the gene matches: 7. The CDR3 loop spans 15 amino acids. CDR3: CASSADRAVTDTQYF. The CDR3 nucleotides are TGTGCCAGCAGTGCTGACAGGGCAGTAACAGATACGCAGTATTTT.

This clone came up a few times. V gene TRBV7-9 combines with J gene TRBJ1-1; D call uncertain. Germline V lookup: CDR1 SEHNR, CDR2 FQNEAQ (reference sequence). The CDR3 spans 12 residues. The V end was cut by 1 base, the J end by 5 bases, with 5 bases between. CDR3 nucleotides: TGTGCCAGCAGCTTAGAGCAGACTGAAGCTTTCTTT. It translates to CASSLEQTEAFF. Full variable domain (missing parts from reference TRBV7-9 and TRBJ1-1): DTGVSQNPRHKITKRGQNVTFRCDPISEHNRLYWYRQTLGQGPEFLTYFQNEAQLEKSRLLSDRFSAERPKGSFSTLEIQRTEQGDSAMYLCASSLEQTEAFFGQGTRLTVV.

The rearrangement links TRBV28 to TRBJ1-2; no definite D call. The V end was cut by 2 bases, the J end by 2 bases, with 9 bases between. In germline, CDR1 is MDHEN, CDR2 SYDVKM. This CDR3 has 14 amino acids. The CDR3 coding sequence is TGTGCCAGCAGTTTACCCCACGGCAACTATGGCTACACCTTC. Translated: CASSLPHGNYGYTF.

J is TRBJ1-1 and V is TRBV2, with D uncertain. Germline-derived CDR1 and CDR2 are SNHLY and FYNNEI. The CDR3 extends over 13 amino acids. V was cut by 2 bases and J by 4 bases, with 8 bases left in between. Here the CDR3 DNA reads TGTGCCAGCAGTGAATACCCAAGCACTGAAGCTTTCTTT. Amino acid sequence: CASSEYPSTEAFF.

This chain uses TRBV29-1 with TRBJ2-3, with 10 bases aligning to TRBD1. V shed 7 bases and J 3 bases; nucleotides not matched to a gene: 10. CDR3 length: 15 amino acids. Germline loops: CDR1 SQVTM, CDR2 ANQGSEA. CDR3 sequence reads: CSGLQGTGATDTQYF. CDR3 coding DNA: TGCAGCGGCCTCCAGGGGACAGGGGCGACAGATACGCAGTATTTT.

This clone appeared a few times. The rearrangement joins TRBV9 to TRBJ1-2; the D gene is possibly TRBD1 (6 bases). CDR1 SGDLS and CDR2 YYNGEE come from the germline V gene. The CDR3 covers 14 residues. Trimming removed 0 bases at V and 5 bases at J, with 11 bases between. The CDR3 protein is CASSVVDSGYGYTF. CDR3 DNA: TGTGCCAGCAGCGTAGTGGACAGCGGGTATGGCTACACCTTC.

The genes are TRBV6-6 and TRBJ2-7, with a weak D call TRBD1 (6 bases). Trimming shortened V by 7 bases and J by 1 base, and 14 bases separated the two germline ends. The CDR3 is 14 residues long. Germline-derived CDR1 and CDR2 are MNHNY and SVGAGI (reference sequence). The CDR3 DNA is TGTGCCAGCAAGGTGACAGGCACTTCCTACGAGCAGTACGTC. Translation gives CASKVTGTSYEQYV.